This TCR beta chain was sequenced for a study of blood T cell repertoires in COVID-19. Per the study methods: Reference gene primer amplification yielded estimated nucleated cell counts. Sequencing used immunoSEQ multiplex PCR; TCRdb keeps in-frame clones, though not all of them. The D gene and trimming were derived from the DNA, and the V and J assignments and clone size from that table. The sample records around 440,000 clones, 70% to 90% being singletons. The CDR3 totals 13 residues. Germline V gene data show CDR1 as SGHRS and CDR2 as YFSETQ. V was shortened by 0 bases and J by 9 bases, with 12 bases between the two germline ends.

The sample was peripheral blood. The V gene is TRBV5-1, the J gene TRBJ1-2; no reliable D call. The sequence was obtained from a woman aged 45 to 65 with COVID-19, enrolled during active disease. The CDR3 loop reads CASSLVGRVSYTF. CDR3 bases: TGCGCCAGCAGCTTGGTAGGGCGGGTGAGCTACACCTTC.